Shown below are 14 T cell receptor beta chains from a single sample sequenced in a study of glioma-infiltrating T cells after dendritic cell vaccination. The method was immunoSEQ multiplex PCR; TCRdb's version includes in-frame clones alone and lacks a portion of them. The sample records tens of thousands of clones, over 75% being singletons. Sequenced here: blood, sampled before dendritic cell vaccination. The source is a human donor with glioblastoma.

The gene calls are TRBV5-4 and TRBJ2-5; D unresolved. Trimming left V 4 bases short and J 5 bases short, with 15 bases between. The CDR3 covers 14 residues. In germline, CDR1 is SGHNT, CDR2 YYREEE (reference sequence). The CDR3 sequence is CASSPSSDSETQYF. DNA of the CDR3: TGTGCCAGCAGCCCCTCTTCAGATTCGGAGACCCAGTACTTC.

For this clone: Within the sample, other DNA sequences also encode this same CDR3. The rearrangement joins TRBV27 to TRBJ2-7, with D possibly matching TRBD2 (5 bases). Germline-derived CDR1 and CDR2 are MNHEY and SMNVEV (reference sequence). V gave up 4 bases and J gave up 0 bases, with 10 bases separating them. The CDR3 covers 14 residues. CDR3 amino acids: CASSSLGSSYEQYF. Here the CDR3 DNA reads TGTGCCAGCAGTTCTCTGGGGAGCTCCTACGAGCAGTACTTC.

This chain uses TRBV7-2 with TRBJ1-1, with D possibly TRBD1 on 6 matching bases. V lost 2 bases and J lost 4, with 14 bases in between. CDR3 length equals 15 residues. The germline V gene has CDR1 SGHTA and CDR2 FQGNSA. CDR3 region: CASSLRGNRATEAFF. The CDR3 DNA sequence: TGTGCCAGCAGCTTACGCGGAAACAGGGCCACTGAAGCTTTCTTT.

The chain combines TRBV7-7 with TRBJ2-2, with D unclear. Germline values: CDR1 SSHAT, CDR2 FNYEAQ (reference sequence). The CDR3 is 13 amino acids. Trimming stripped 1 base from V and 4 bases from J, with 4 bases between. CDR3 in amino acids: CASSLDGTGELFF. CDR3 nucleotides: TGTGCCAGCAGCTTAGACGGCACCGGGGAGCTGTTTTTT.

The chain links TRBV4-2 to TRBJ1-5; the D gene is possibly TRBD1 (5 bases). Per the germline V gene, CDR1 is LGHNA and CDR2 is YNFKEQ. The CDR3 contains 16 residues. Trimming shortened V by 0 bases and J by 7 bases, and 16 bases separated the two germline ends. For the CDR3, the DNA is TGTGCCAGCAGCCAAGATCGGGGGAGGGGAGACCAGCCCCAGCATTTT. This translates into CASSQDRGRGDQPQHF.

The chain is built from TRBV9 and TRBJ2-1; 7 positions agree with TRBD2. Germline lookup yields CDR1 SGDLS and CDR2 YYNGEE. This CDR3 spans 12 amino acids. V lost 3 bases and J lost 7; bases outside the gene matches: 1. The CDR3 DNA follows: TGTGCCAGCAGCGCCGGGGGGAATGAGCAGTTCTTC. This translates into CASSAGGNEQFF.

This clone has only one observation. CDR3 sequence: CASSFRTSGTYEQYF. DNA for the CDR3: TGTGCCAGCAGCTTTCGGACTAGCGGAACCTACGAGCAGTACTTC. The chain has TRBV13 and TRBJ2-7; 10 positions match TRBD2. There are 15 residues in the CDR3. Germline V CDR1 and CDR2: PRHDT, FYEKMQ (reference sequence). With 3 bases clipped from V and 2 bases from J, the junction kept 4 bases outside the gene matches.

J is TRBJ2-2 and V is TRBV5-1, with TRBD1 matching 7 bases. V lost 4 bases, J lost 0 bases, and 6 bases stayed unmatched. This CDR3 is 16 amino acids long. Germline V lookup: CDR1 SGHRS, CDR2 YFSETQ. Written as DNA, the CDR3 is TGCGCCAGCAGCGAACAGGGGATACCGAACACCGGGGAGCTGTTTTTT. It codes for CASSEQGIPNTGELFF. Full variable domain (outside the CDR3, taken from reference TRBV5-1 and TRBJ2-2): KAGVTQTPRYLIKTRGQQVTLSCSPISGHRSVSWYQQTPGQGLQFLFEYFSETQRNKGNFPGRFSGRQFSNSRSEMNVSTLELGDSALYLCASSEQGIPNTGELFFGEGSRLTVL.

As concerns this clone: Additional DNA sequences in this sample encode the identical CDR3. V is TRBV30 and J is TRBJ1-5; D might be TRBD1 (5 bases). The CDR3 consists of 13 residues. V lost 0 bases, J lost 6 bases, and 9 bases lay in between. Germline-derived CDR1 and CDR2 are GTSNPN and SVGIG (reference sequence). CDR3 sequence reads: CAWSVGGGQPQHF. As DNA, the CDR3 is TGTGCCTGGAGTGTAGGCGGGGGTCAGCCCCAGCATTTT.

CDR3 DNA sequence: TGTGCCTGGTCAGGGGGACTGACAGGGTTAGGGCGTGGGGCCAACGTCCTGACTTTC. This translates into CAWSGGLTGLGRGANVLTF. The chain carries TRBV30 and TRBJ2-6, with D perhaps matching TRBD1 (7 bases). The V end lost 5 bases, the J end lost 3 bases, and 26 bases lay between the germline ends. The CDR3 is 19 residues long. The germline V gene encodes CDR1 GTSNPN and CDR2 SVGIG (reference sequence).

The gene calls are TRBV19 and TRBJ2-7; D is possibly TRBD2 (6 bases). Trimming took off 4 bases at V and 0 bases at J, with 13 bases between the two ends. Germline V lookup: CDR1 LNHDA, CDR2 SQIVND (reference sequence). CDR3 length: 15 residues. The CDR3 sequence is CASSTSGTGSYEQYF. The DNA for the CDR3 is TGTGCCAGTAGTACCTCCGGGACTGGCTCCTACGAGCAGTACTTC. Variable domain in full (rest from reference TRBV19 and TRBJ2-7): DGGITQSPKYLFRKEGQNVTLSCEQNLNHDAMYWYRQDPGQGLRLIYYSQIVNDFQKGDIAEGYSVSREKKESFPLTVTSAQKNPTAFYLCASSTSGTGSYEQYFGPGTRLTVT.

The chain carries TRBV19 and TRBJ2-7; 9 bases map to TRBD2. The CDR3 is 14 amino acids. The V segment lost 6 bases and the J segment 7 bases; nucleotides outside the gene matches: 10. CDR1 is LNHDA, CDR2 SQIVND, per germline (reference sequence). CDR3 in DNA: TGTGCCAGTAGGAAAGCGGGGGGACGATTGGAGCAGTACTTC. Translating it yields CASRKAGGRLEQYF.

Written as DNA, the CDR3 is TGTGCCAGCAGCCTTGGACAGGGTCACACCGGGGAGCTGTTTTTT. This sequence encodes CASSLGQGHTGELFF. The rearrangement joins TRBV6-6 to TRBJ2-2; TRBD1 aligns across 8 bases. V shed 6 bases and J 3 bases; nucleotides not matched to a gene: 6. The germline V gene has CDR1 MNHNY and CDR2 SVGAGI (reference sequence). The length of the CDR3 is 15 residues.

V gene TRBV4-3 combines with J gene TRBJ1-1, with TRBD1 identical over 8 bases. Germline CDR1 LGHNA, CDR2 YSLEER. Trimming at V came to 3 bases and at J to 4 bases, leaving 10 bases not matched to a gene. CDR3 length equals 16 residues. The CDR3 DNA follows: TGCGCCAGCAGCCAGGGTGCAGGGGGCAGGGTCACTGAAGCTTTCTTT. It is translated as CASSQGAGGRVTEAFF.